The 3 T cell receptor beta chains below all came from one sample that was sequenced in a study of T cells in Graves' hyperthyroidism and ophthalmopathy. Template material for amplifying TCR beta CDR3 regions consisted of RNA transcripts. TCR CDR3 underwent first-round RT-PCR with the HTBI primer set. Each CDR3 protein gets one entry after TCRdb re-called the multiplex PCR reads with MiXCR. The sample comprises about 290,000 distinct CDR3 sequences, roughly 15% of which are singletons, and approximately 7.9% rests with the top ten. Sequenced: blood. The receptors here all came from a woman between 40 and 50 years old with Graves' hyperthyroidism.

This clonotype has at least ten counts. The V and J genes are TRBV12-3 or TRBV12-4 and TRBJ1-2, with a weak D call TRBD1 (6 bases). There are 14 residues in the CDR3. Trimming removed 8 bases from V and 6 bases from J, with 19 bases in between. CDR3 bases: TGTGCCAGCGGAATATACAGGGTCTTAGATGGCTACACCTTC. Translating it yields CASGIYRVLDGYTF.

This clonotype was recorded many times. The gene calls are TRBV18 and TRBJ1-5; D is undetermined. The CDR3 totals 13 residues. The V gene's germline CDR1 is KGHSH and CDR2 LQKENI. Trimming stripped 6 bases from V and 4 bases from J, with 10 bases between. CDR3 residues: CASSPGENQPQHF. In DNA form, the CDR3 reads TGTGCCAGCTCCCCCGGGGAGAATCAGCCCCAGCATTTT.

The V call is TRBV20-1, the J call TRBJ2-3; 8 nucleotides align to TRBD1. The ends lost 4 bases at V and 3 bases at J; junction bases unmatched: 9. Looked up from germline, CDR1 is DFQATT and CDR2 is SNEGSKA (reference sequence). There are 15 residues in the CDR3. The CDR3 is CSATHGQGVTDTQYF. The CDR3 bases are TGCAGTGCTACCCATGGACAGGGAGTTACAGATACGCAGTATTTT.